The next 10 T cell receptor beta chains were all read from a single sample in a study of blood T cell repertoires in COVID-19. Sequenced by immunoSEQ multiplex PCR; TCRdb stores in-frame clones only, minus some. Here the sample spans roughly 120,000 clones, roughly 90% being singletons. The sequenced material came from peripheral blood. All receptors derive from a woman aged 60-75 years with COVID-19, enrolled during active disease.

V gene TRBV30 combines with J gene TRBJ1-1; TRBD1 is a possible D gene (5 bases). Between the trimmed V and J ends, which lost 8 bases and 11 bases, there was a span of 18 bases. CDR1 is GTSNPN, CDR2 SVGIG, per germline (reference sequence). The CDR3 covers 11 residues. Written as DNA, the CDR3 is TGTGCCAGTCAGGGTGGGGCGTGGGCTTTCTTT. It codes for CASQGGAWAFF.

The CDR3 sequence is CASTGDRPGGYTF. As DNA, the CDR3 is TGTGCCAGCACCGGGGACAGGCCGGGCGGCTACACCTTC. The chain is built from TRBV12-3 or TRBV12-4 and TRBJ1-2; 8 nucleotides match TRBD1. V was clipped by 7 bases and J by 8 bases; unmatched bases: 9. The CDR3 consists of 13 residues.

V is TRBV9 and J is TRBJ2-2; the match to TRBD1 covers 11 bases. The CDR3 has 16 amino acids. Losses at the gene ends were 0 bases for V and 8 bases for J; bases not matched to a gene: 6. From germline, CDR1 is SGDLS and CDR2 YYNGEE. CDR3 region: CASSVEGQGGVGELFF. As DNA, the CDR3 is TGTGCCAGCAGCGTAGAGGGACAGGGGGGCGTGGGGGAGCTGTTTTTT.

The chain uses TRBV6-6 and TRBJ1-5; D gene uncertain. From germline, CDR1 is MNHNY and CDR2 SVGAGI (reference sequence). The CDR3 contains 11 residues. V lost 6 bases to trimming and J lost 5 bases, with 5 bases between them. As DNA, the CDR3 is TGTGCCAGCAGCTCCGATCAGCCCCAGCATTTT. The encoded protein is CASSSDQPQHF.

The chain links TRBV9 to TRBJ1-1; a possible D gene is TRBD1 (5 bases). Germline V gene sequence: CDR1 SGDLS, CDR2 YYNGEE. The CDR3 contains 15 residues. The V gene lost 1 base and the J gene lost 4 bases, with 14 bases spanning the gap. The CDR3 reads CASSVNPGRGTEAFF. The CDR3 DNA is TGTGCCAGCAGCGTAAATCCAGGGAGGGGCACTGAAGCTTTCTTT.

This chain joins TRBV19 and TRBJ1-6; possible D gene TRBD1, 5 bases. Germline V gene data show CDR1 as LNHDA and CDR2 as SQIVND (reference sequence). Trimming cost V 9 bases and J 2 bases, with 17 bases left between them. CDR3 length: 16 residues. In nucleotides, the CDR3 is TGTGCCAGGGGTTTGCAGGGAGGGACCTATAATTCACCCCTCCACTTT. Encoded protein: CARGLQGGTYNSPLHF.

CDR3 region: CASRVTVNEKLFF. CDR3 in DNA: TGTGCCAGCAGAGTGACAGTAAATGAAAAACTGTTTTTT. The chain links TRBV2 to TRBJ1-4; D might be TRBD1 (5 bases). The CDR3 extends over 13 amino acids. Germline V gives CDR1 SNHLY, CDR2 FYNNEI. Trimming removed 6 bases from V and 5 bases from J, with 10 bases in between. Based on the CDR3 plus reference TRBV2 and TRBJ1-4, the full variable domain is EPEVTQTPSHQVTQMGQEVILRCVPISNHLYFYWYRQILGQKVEFLVSFYNNEISEKSEIFDDQFSVERPDGSNFTLKIRSTKLEDSAMYFCASRVTVNEKLFFGSGTQLSVL.

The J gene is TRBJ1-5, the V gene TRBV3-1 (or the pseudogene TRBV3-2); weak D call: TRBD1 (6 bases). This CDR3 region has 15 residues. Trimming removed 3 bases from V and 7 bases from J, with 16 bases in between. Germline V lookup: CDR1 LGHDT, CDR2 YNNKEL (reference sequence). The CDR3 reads CASSQYRTGLQPQHF. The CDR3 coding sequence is TGTGCCAGCAGCCAGTACCGTACAGGGTTACAGCCCCAGCATTTT.

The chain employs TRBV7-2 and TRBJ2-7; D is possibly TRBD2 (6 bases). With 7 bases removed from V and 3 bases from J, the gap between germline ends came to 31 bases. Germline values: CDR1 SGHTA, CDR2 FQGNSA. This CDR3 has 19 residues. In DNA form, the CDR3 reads TGTGCCAGCATTAAATCGACGGGCAGGAAAGGGGAGGTTGTCTACGAGCAGTACTTC. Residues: CASIKSTGRKGEVVYEQYF. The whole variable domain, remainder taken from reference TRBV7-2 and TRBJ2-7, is GAGVSQSPSNKVTEKGKDVELRCDPISGHTALYWYRQSLGQGLEFLIYFQGNSAPDKSGLPSDRFSAERTGGSVSTLTIQRTQQEDSAVYLCASIKSTGRKGEVVYEQYFGPGTRLTVT.

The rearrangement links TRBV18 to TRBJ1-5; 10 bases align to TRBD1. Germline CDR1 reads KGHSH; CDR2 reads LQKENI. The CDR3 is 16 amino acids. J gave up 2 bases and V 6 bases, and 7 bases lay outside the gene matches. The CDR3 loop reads CASSPTGGSGNQPQHF. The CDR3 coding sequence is TGTGCCAGCTCTCCGACAGGGGGCAGTGGCAATCAGCCCCAGCATTTT. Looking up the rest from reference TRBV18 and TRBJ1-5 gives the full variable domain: NAGVMQNPRHLVRRRGQEARLRCSPMKGHSHVYWYRQLPEEGLKFMVYLQKENIIDESGMPKERFSAEFPKEGPSILRIQQVVRGDSAAYFCASSPTGGSGNQPQHFGDGTRLSIL.